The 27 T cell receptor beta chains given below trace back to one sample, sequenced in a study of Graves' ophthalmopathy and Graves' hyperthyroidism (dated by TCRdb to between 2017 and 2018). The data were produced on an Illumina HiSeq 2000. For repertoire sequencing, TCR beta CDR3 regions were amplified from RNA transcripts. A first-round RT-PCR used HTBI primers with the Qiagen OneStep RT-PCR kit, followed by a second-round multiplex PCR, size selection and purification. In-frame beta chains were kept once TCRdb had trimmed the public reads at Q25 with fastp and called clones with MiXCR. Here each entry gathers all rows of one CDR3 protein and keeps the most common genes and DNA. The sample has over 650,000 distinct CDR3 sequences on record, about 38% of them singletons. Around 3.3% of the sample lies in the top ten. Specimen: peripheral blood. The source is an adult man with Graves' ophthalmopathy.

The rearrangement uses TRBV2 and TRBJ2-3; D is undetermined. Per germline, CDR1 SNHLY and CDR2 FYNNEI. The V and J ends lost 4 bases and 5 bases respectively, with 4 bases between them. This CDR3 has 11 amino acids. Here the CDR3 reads CASSGEDTQYF. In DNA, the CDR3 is TGTGCCAGCAGTGGGGAAGATACGCAGTATTTT.

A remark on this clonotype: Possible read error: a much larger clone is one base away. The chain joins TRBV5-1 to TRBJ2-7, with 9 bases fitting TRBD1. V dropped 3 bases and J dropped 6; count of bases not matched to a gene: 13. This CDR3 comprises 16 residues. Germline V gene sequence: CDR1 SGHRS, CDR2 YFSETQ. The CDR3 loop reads CASSSGLITGGGEQYF. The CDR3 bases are TGCGCCAGCAGCTCGGGCCTCATTACAGGGGGCGGCGAGCAGTACTTC.

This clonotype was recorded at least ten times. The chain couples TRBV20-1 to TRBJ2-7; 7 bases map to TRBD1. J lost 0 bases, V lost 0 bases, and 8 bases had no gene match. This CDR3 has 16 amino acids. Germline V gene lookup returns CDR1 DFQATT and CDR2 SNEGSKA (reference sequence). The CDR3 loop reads CSARDLLGQDSYEQYF. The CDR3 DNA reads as TGCAGTGCTAGAGATCTCCTCGGACAGGACTCCTACGAGCAGTACTTC.

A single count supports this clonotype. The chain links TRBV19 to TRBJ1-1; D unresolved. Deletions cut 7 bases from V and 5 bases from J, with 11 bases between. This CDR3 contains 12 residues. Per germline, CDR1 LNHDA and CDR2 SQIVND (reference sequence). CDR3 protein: CASTKGGTEAFF. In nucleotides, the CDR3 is TGTGCCAGTACCAAGGGAGGGACTGAAGCTTTCTTT.

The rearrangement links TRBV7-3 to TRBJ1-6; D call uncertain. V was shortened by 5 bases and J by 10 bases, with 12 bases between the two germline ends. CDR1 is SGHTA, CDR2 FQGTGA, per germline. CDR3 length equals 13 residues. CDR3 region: CASSVGSNSPLHF. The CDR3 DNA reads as TGTGCCAGCAGCGTAGGCAGTAACTCACCCCTCCACTTT.

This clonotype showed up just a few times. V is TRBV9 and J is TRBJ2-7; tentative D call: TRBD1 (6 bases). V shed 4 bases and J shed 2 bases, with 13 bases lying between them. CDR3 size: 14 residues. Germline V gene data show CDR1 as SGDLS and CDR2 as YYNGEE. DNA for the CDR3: TGTGCCAGCAGCACCTCTGCAGGGGCCTACGAGCAGTACTTC. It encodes CASSTSAGAYEQYF.

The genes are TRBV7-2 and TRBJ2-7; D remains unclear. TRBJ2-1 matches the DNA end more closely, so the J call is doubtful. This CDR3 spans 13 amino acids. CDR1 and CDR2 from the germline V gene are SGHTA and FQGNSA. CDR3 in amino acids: CASSLPSVGEQFF. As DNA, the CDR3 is TGTGCCAGCAGCTTACCGTCCGTCGGGGAGCAGTTCTTC.

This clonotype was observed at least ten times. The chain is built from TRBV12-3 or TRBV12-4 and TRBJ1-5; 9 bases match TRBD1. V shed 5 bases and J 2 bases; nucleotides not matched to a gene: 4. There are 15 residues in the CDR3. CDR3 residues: CASSQTGGGNQPQHF. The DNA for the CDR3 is TGTGCCAGCAGTCAGACAGGGGGAGGCAATCAGCCCCAGCATTTT.

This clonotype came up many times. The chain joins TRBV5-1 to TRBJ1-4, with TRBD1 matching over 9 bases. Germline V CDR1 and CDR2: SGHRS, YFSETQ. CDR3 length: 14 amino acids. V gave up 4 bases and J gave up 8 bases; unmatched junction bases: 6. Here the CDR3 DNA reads TGCGCCAGCAGCATCGGGACAGGGTACGAAAAACTGTTTTTT. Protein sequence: CASSIGTGYEKLFF.

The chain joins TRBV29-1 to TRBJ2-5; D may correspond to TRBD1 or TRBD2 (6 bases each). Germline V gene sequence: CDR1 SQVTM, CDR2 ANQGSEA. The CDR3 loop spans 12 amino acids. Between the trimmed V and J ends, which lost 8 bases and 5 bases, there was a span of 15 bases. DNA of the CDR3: TGCAGCTTAAAGGGGGGCTTGGAGACCCAGTACTTC. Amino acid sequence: CSLKGGLETQYF.

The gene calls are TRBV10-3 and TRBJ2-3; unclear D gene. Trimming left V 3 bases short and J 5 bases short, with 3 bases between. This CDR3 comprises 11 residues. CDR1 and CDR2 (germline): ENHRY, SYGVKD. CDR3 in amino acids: CAISDRDTQYF. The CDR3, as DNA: TGTGCCATCAGTGACCGAGATACGCAGTATTTT.

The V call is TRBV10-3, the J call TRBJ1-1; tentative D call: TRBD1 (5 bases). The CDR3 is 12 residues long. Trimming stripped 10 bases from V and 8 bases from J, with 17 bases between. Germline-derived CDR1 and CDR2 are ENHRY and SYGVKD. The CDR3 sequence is CASSPVGAEAFF. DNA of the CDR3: TGTGCCAGCAGCCCGGTTGGGGCCGAAGCTTTCTTT.

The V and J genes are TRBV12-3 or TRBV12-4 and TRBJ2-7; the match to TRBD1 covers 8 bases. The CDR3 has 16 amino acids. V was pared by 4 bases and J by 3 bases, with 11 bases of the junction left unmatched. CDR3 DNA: TGTGCCAGCAGTTCCATCCGGGACAGGCCGTTCTACGAGCAGTACTTC. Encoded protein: CASSSIRDRPFYEQYF.

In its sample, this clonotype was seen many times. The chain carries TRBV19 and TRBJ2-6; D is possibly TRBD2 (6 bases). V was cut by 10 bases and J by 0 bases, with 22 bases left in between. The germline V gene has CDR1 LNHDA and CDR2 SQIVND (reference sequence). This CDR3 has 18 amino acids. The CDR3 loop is CATRPGTLNYSGANVLTF. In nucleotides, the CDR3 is TGTGCCACCCGACCCGGGACTCTGAACTACTCTGGGGCCAACGTCCTGACTTTC.

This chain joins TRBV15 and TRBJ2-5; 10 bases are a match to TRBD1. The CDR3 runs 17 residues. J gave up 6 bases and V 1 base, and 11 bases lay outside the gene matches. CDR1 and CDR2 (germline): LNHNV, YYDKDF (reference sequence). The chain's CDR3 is CATSRAQGQGVRKTQYF. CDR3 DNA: TGTGCCACCAGCAGAGCCCAAGGACAGGGGGTGCGGAAGACCCAGTACTTC.

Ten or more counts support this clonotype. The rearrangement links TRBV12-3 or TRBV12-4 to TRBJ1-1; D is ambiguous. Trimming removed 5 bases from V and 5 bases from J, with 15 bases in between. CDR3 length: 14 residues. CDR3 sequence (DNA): TGTGCCAGCAGTCCGTACCTAACGTTTACTGAAGCTTTCTTT. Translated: CASSPYLTFTEAFF.

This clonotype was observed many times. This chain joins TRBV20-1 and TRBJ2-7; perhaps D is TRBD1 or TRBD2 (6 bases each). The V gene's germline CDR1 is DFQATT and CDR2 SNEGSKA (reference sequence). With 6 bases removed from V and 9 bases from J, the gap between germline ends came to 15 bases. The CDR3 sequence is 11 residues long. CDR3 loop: CSATSGEVQYF. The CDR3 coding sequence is TGCAGTGCGACCTCAGGGGAGGTGCAGTACTTC.

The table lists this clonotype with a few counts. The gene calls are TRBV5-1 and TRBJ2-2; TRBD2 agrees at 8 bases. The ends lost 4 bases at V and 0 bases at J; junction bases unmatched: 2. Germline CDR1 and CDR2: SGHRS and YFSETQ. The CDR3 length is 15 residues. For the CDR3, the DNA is TGCGCCAGCAGCCTGGGACTAGCGAACACCGGGGAGCTGTTTTTT. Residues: CASSLGLANTGELFF.

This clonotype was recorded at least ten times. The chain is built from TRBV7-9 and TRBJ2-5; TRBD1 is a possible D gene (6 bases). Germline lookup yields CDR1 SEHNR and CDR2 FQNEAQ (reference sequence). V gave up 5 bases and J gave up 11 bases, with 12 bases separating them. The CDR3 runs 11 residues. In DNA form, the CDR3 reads TGTGCCAGCAGCCCAGGGACACTTCAGTACTTC. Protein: CASSPGTLQYF.

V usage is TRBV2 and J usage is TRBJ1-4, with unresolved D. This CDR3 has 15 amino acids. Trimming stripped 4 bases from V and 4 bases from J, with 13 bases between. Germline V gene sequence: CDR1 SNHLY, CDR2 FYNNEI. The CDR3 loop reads CASSGPSGGNEKLFF. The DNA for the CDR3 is TGTGCCAGCAGTGGGCCGTCGGGAGGTAATGAAAAACTGTTTTTT.

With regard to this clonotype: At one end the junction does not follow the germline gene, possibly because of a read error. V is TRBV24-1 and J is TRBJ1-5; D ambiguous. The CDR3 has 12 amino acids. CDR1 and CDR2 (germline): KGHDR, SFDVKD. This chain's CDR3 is CANSDHDIQKHF. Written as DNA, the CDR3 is TGTGCCAACAGTGATCATGACATCCAAAAGCATTTT.

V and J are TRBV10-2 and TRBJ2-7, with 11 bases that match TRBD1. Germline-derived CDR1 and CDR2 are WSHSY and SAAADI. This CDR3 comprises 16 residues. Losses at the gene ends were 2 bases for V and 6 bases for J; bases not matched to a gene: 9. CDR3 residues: CASSEPPGQGGTEQYF. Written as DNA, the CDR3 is TGCGCCAGCAGTGAGCCTCCGGGACAGGGGGGGACCGAGCAGTACTTC.

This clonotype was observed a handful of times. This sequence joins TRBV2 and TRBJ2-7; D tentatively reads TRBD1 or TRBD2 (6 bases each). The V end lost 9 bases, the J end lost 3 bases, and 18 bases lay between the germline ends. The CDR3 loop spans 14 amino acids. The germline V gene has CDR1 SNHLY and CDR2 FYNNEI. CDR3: CASSKGGHYYEQYF. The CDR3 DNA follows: TGTGCCAGTTCAAAAGGGGGGCACTACTACGAGCAGTACTTC.

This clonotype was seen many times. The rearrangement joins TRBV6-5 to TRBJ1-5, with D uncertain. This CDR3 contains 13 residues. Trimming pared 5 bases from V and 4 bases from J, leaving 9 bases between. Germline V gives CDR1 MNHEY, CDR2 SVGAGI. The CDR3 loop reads CASSHDRNQPQHF. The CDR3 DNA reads TGTGCCAGCAGTCATGACCGTAATCAGCCCCAGCATTTT.

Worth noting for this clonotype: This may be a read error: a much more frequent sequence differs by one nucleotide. CDR3 in amino acids: CATSEDLNTEAFF. Here the CDR3 DNA reads TGTGCCACCAGCGAGGACCTGAACACTGAAGCTTTCTTT. This chain joins TRBV15 and TRBJ1-1; D gene unclear. CDR3 size: 13 residues. The germline V gene has CDR1 LNHNV and CDR2 YYDKDF (reference sequence). V was shortened by 5 bases and J by 0 bases, with 7 bases between the two germline ends. Full variable domain (missing parts from reference TRBV15 and TRBJ1-1): DAMVIQNPRYQVTQFGKPVTLSCSQTLNHNVMYWYQQKSSQAPKLLFHYYDKDFNNEADTPDNFQSRRPNTSFCFLDIRSPGLGDTAMYLCATSEDLNTEAFFGQGTRLTVV.

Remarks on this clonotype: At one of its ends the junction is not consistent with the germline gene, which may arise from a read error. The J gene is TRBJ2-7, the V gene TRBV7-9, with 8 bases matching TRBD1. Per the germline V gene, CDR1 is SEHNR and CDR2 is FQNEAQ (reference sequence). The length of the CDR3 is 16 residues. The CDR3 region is CASSQWARGHENEQYF. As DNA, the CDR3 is TGCGCCAGCAGCCAATGGGCCAGGGGGCACGAAAACGAGCAGTACTTC.

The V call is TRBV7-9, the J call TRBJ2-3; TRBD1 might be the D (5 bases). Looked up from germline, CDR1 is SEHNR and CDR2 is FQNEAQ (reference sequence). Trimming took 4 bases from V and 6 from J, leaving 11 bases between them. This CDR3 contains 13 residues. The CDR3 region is CASSSRVTDTQYF. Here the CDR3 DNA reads TGTGCCAGCAGCTCCAGGGTGACCGATACGCAGTATTTT.